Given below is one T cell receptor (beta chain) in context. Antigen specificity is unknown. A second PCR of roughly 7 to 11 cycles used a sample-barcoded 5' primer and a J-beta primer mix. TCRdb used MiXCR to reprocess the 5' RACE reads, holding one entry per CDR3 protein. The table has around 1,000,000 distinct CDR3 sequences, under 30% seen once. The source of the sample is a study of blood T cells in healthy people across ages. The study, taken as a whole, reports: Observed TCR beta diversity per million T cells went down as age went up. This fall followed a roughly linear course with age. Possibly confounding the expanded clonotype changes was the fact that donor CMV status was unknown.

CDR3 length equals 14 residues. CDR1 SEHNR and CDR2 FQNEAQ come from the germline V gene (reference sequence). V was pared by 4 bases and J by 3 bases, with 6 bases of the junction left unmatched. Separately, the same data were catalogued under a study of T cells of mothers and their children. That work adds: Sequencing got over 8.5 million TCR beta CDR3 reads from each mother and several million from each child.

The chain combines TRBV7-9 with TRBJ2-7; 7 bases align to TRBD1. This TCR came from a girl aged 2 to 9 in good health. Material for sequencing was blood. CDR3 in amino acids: CASSYPGQSYEQYF. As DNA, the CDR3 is TGTGCCAGCAGCTACCCGGGACAGAGCTACGAGCAGTACTTC.